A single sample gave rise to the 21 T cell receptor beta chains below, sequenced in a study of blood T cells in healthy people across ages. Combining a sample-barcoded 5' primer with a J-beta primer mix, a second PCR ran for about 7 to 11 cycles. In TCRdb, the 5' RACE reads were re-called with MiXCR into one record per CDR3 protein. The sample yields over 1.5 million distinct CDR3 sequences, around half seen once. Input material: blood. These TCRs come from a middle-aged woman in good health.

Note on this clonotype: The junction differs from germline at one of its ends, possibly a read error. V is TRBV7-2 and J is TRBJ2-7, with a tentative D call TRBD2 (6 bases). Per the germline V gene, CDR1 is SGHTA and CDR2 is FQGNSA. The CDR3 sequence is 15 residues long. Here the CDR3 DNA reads TGTGCCAGCGGCTTCGGCGGGACGTACTCCTACGAGCAGTACTTC. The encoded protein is CASGFGGTYSYEQYF.

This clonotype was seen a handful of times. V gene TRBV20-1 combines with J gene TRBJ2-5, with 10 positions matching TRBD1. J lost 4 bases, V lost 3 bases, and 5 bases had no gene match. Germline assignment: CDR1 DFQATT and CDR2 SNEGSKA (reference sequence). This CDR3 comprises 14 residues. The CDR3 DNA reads TGCAGTGCTAGTGTTGGACAGGGGGGAGAGACCCAGTACTTC. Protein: CSASVGQGGETQYF.

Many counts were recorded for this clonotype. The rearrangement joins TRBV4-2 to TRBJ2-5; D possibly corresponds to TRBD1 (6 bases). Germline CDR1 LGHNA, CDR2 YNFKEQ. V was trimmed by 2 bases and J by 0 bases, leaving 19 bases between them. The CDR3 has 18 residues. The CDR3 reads CASSQSLSGVGNQETQYF. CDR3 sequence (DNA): TGTGCCAGCAGCCAATCATTATCAGGGGTGGGGAACCAAGAGACCCAGTACTTC.

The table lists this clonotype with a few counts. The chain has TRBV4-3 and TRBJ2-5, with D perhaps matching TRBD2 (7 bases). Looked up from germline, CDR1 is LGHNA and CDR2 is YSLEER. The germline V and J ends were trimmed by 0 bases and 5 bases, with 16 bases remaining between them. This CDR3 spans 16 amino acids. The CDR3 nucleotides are TGCGCCAGCAGCCAAGACCGGGGGGCTGGTTTTGAGACCCAGTACTTC. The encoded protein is CASSQDRGAGFETQYF.

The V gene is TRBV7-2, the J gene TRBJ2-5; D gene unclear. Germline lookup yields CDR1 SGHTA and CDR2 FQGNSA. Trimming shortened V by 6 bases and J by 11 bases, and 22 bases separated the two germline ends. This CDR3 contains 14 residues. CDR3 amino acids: CASSAYNSGNEQYF. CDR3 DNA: TGTGCCAGCAGTGCCTATAACTCTGGGAATGAGCAGTACTTC.

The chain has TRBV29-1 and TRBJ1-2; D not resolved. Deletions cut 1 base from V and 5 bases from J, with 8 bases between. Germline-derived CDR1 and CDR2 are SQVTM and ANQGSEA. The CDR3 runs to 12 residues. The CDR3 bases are TGCAGCGTTGAAGGGCTAGAGTATGGCTACACCTTC. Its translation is CSVEGLEYGYTF.

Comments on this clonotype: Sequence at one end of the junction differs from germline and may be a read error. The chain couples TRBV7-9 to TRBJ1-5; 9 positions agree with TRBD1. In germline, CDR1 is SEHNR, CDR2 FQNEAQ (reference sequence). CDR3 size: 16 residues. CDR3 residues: CTSSDRRTGDLQPQHF. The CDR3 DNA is TGTACCAGCAGCGATAGACGGACAGGGGATCTTCAGCCCCAGCATTTT.

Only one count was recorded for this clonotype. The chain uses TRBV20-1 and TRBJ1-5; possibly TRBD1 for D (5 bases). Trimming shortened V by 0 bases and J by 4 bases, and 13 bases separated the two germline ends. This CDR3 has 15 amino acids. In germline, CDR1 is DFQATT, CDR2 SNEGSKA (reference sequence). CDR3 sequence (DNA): TGCAGTGCTAGAGATGAAGGGCAGGGTAATCAGCCCCAGCATTTT. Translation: CSARDEGQGNQPQHF.

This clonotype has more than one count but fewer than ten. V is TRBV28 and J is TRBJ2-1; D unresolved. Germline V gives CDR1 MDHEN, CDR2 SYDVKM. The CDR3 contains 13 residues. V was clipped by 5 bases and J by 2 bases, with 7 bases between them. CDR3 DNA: TGTGCCAGCAGTGCAAATCCCTACAATGAGCAGTTCTTC. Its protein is CASSANPYNEQFF.

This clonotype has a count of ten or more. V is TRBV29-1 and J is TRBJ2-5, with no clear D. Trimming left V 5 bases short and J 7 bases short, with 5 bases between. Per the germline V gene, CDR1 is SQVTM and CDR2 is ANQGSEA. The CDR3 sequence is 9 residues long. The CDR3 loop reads CSVLWTQYF. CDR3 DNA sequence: TGCAGCGTTCTCTGGACCCAGTACTTC. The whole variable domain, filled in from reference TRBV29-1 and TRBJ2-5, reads SAVISQKPSRDICQRGTSLTIQCQVDSQVTMMFWYRQQPGQSLTLIATANQGSEATYESGFVIDKFPISRPNLTFSTLTVSNMSPEDSSIYLCSVLWTQYFGPGTRLLVL.

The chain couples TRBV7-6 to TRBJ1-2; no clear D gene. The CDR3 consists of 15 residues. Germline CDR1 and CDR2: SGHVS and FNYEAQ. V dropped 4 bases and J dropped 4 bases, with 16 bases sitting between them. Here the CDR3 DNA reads TGTGCCAGCAGCTCCGGGCCTGGAACCACCTATGGCTACACCTTC. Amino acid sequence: CASSSGPGTTYGYTF.

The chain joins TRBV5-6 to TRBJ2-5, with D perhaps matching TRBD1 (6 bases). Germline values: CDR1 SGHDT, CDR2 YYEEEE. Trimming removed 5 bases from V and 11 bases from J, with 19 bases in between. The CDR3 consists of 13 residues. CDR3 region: CASRSRQANEQYF. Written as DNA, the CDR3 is TGTGCCAGCAGATCCCGACAGGCCAATGAGCAGTACTTC.

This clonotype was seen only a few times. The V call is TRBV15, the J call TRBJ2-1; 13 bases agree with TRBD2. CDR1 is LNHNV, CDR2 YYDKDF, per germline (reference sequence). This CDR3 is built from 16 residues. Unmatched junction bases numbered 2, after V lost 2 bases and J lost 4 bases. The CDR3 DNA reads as TGTGCCACCAGCAGATCGGGACTAGCGGGGTACAATGAGCAGTTCTTC. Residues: CATSRSGLAGYNEQFF.

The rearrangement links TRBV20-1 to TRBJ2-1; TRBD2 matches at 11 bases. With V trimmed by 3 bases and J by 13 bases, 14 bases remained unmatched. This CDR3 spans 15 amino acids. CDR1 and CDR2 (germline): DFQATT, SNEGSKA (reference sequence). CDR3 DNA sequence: TGCAGTGCTAGTGCCGGGACTAGCGGATCAGAGACCCAGTTCTTC. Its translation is CSASAGTSGSETQFF.

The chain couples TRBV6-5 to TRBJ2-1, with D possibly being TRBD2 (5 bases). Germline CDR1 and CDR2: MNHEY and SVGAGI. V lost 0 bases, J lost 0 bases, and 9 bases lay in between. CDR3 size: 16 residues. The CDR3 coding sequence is TGTGCCAGCAGTTACTCCGGGGATCTCTCCTACAATGAGCAGTTCTTC. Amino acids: CASSYSGDLSYNEQFF.

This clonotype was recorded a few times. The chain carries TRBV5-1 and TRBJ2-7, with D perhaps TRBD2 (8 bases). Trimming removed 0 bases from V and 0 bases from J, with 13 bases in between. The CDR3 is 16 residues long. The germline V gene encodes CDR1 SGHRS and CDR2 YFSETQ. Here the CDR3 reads CASSLAGGDSSYEQYF. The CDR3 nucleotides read TGCGCCAGCAGCTTGGCCGGGGGGGACAGCTCCTACGAGCAGTACTTC.

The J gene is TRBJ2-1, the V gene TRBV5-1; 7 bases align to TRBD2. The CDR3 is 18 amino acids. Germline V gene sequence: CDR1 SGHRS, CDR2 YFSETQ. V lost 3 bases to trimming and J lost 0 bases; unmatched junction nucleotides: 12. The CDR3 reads CASSSEDASGLSYNEQFF. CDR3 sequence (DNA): TGCGCCAGCAGCTCCGAAGATGCTAGCGGACTCTCCTACAATGAGCAGTTCTTC.

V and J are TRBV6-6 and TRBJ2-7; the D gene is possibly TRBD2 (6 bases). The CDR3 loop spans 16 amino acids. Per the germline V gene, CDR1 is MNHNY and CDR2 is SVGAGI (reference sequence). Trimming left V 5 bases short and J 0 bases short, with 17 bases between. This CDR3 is CASSPWGTGSSYEQYF. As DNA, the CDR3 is TGTGCCAGCAGTCCCTGGGGGACTGGGAGCTCCTACGAGCAGTACTTC.

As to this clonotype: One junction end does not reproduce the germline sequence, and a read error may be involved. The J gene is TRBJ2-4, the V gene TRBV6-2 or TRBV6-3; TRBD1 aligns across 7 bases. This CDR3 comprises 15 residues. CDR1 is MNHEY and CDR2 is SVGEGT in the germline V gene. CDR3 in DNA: TGTGCCGGCAGTTACAACCGACAGGGTGGCGGCATTCAGTACTTC. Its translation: CAGSYNRQGGGIQYF.

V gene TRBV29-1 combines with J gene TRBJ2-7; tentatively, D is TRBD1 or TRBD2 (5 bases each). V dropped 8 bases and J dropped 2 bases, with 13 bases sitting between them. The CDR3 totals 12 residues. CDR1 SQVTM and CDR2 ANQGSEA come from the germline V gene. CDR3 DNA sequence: TGCAGCACCCGGGACGGACCCTACGAGCAGTACTTC. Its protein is CSTRDGPYEQYF.

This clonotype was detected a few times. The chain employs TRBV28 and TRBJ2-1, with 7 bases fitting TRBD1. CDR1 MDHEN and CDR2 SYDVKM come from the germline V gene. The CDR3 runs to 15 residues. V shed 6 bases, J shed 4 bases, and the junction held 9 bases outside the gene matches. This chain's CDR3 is CASRRQGGIYNEQFF. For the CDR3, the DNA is TGTGCCAGCAGGAGACAGGGCGGAATTTACAATGAGCAGTTCTTC.